This T cell receptor (beta chain) was sequenced during a study of blood T cell repertoires in COVID-19. Across the study: Collection of acute and convalescent COVID-19 samples took place in the United States, Italy and Spain.

Seattle patient enrollment occurred during active infection, with longitudinal follow-up thereafter. The germline gives CDR1 SGHVS, CDR2 FNYEAQ. V lost 5 bases to trimming and J lost 4 bases; unmatched junction nucleotides: 9. The CDR3 consists of 15 residues. Only in-frame clones appear in the TCRdb table, and some are missing; sequencing was by immunoSEQ multiplex PCR. The sample has about 49,000 clones, over 80% seen once. The genes are TRBV7-6 and TRBJ1-1; 8 bases agree with TRBD1. Sequencing input: peripheral blood. The sequence derives from a woman aged 80 or older with COVID-19, enrolled during active disease. The CDR3 DNA sequence: TGTGCCAGCAGCCTTCTGACAGGGGCCTCCACTGAAGCTTTCTTT. Translation: CASSLLTGASTEAFF.